Following are 21 T cell receptor beta chains from one sample sequenced in a study of blood T cell repertoires in COVID-19. Method: immunoSEQ multiplex PCR; TCRdb's copy keeps in-frame clones and lacks some. The repertoire holds more than 75,000 clones, with around nine tenths as singletons. Sequencing was carried out using peripheral blood. The receptor set was obtained from a woman in her 70s with acute or convalescent COVID-19.

The DNA for the CDR3 is TGCGCCAGCAGTGTTGGGGCAGGAGATAATTCACCCCTCCACTTT. This translates into CASSVGAGDNSPLHF. The rearrangement links TRBV10-2 to TRBJ1-6; D perhaps matches TRBD1 (5 bases). CDR1 is WSHSY, CDR2 SAAADI, per germline. The CDR3 length is 15 residues. V dropped 4 bases and J dropped 5 bases, with 12 bases sitting between them.

The V call is TRBV27, the J call TRBJ1-2; no firm D call. V gave up 2 bases and J gave up 11 bases, with 15 bases separating them. The CDR3 contains 13 residues. Germline lookup yields CDR1 MNHEY and CDR2 SMNVEV (reference sequence). CDR3 in amino acids: CASSLRGPIGYTF. The DNA for the CDR3 is TGTGCCAGCAGTTTAAGAGGGCCGATCGGTTACACCTTC.

This clone has just one count. The genes are TRBV12-3 or TRBV12-4 and TRBJ1-6; TRBD1 might be the D (6 bases). This CDR3 has 13 residues. V lost 5 bases and J 9 bases, leaving 11 bases between the germline ends. The CDR3 loop is CASSATGFSPLHF. In nucleotides, the CDR3 is TGTGCCAGCAGTGCCACAGGGTTTTCACCCCTCCACTTT.

J is TRBJ2-7 and V is TRBV11-3; 7 bases agree with TRBD1. From germline, CDR1 is SGHNT and CDR2 YENEEA. V dropped 0 bases and J dropped 5; count of bases not matched to a gene: 4. CDR3 length: 14 amino acids. The CDR3 protein is CASSLEQGSHEQYF. DNA of the CDR3: TGTGCCAGCAGCTTAGAACAGGGGTCCCACGAGCAGTACTTC.

The chain couples TRBV24-1 to TRBJ2-5; TRBD1 agrees at 8 bases. Trimming removed 5 bases from V and 4 bases from J; junction bases left unmatched: 8. This CDR3 has 15 residues. Germline V gives CDR1 KGHDR, CDR2 SFDVKD. The CDR3 coding sequence is TGTGCCACCAGTGCTAGGACAGGGTTGGTAGAGACCCAGTACTTC. This gives the protein CATSARTGLVETQYF.

This rearrangement joins TRBV7-2 to TRBJ2-7, with 9 nucleotides matching TRBD2. V gave up 5 bases and J gave up 0 bases; unmatched junction bases: 5. Germline loops: CDR1 SGHTA, CDR2 FQGNSA. The CDR3 runs to 15 residues. CDR3 nucleotide sequence: TGTGCCAGCAGCCGTACTAGCGGGTCCTCCTACGAGCAGTACTTC. Its protein product is CASSRTSGSSYEQYF.

In DNA, the CDR3 is TGTGCCAGCAGCTTGGATGGAAAGACGGGAGAGCTGTTTTTT. It yields the protein CASSLDGKTGELFF. This sequence joins TRBV5-4 and TRBJ2-2; tentatively, D is TRBD2 (5 bases). CDR3 length: 14 amino acids. The V gene lost 0 bases and the J gene lost 11 bases, with 14 bases spanning the gap. CDR1 and CDR2 (germline): SGHNT, YYREEE (reference sequence).

V gene TRBV7-9 combines with J gene TRBJ1-2; 10 bases map to TRBD1. This CDR3 is 16 amino acids long. V trimming: 5 bases; J trimming: 2 bases; junction bases outside the gene matches: 8. Germline CDR1 SEHNR, CDR2 FQNEAQ (reference sequence). CDR3 sequence (DNA): TGTGCCAGCAGCCCCGGACAGGGGGGATTAAACTATGGCTACACCTTC. Translated, it gives CASSPGQGGLNYGYTF.

The chain is built from TRBV3-1 (or the pseudogene TRBV3-2) and TRBJ1-1; 7 nucleotides line up with TRBD1. The germline gives CDR1 LGHDT, CDR2 YNNKEL (reference sequence). V gave up 1 base and J gave up 6 bases; unmatched junction bases: 5. The CDR3 spans 14 residues. The CDR3 region is CASSQAGGTAEAFF. CDR3 coding DNA: TGTGCCAGCAGCCAAGCGGGAGGGACAGCTGAAGCTTTCTTT.

V and J are TRBV5-1 and TRBJ2-5; D possibly corresponds to TRBD1 (6 bases). V was pared by 4 bases and J by 2 bases, with 15 bases between. The CDR3 loop spans 15 amino acids. The germline CDR1 and CDR2 sequences are SGHRS and YFSETQ. For the CDR3, the DNA is TGCGCCAGCAGCGCGCCGTGGACAGAGCAAGAGACCCAGTACTTC. Amino acid sequence: CASSAPWTEQETQYF.

V is TRBV9 and J is TRBJ2-1, with a tentative D call TRBD2 (6 bases). Germline CDR1 reads SGDLS; CDR2 reads YYNGEE. CDR3 length: 15 residues. V dropped 7 bases and J dropped 4 bases, with 18 bases sitting between them. Here the CDR3 DNA reads TGTGCCAGCGGCCGGGGACCCGGGGGTTACAATGAGCAGTTCTTC. Amino acid sequence: CASGRGPGGYNEQFF.

The chain is built from TRBV6-5 and TRBJ2-7, with 8 bases aligning to TRBD1. This CDR3 contains 16 residues. With 0 bases clipped from V and 3 bases from J, the junction kept 7 bases outside the gene matches. The germline V gene encodes CDR1 MNHEY and CDR2 SVGAGI. The CDR3 region has the DNA TGTGCCAGCAGTTACTCGATATCAGGGGGCAGCTACGAGCAGTACTTC. It yields the protein CASSYSISGGSYEQYF.

The V and J genes are TRBV6-5 and TRBJ1-4; D is ambiguous. This CDR3 comprises 13 residues. Germline loops: CDR1 MNHEY, CDR2 SVGAGI. Trimming took off 6 bases at V and 7 bases at J, with 12 bases between the two ends. CDR3 DNA: TGTGCCAGCAGCCGAAGGCCGGGTGAAAAACTGTTTTTT. As protein: CASSRRPGEKLFF.

The chain carries TRBV11-2 and TRBJ2-7, with a tentative D call TRBD2 (6 bases). Germline V gene sequence: CDR1 SGHAT, CDR2 FQNNGV. V lost 4 bases and J lost 4, with 14 bases in between. The CDR3 has 14 amino acids. For the CDR3, the DNA is TGTGCCAGCAGCTCGGGCGGCGGGACGTACGAGCAGTACTTC. Amino acids: CASSSGGGTYEQYF. Based on the CDR3 plus reference TRBV11-2 and TRBJ2-7, the full variable domain is EAGVAQSPRYKIIEKRQSVAFWCNPISGHATLYWYQQILGQGPKLLIQFQNNGVVDDSQLPKDRFSAERLKGVDSTLKIQPAKLEDSAVYLCASSSGGGTYEQYFGPGTRLTVT.

This chain connects TRBV28 to TRBJ1-5; 7 bases map to TRBD1. Germline V CDR1 and CDR2: MDHEN, SYDVKM. This CDR3 has 15 amino acids. V lost 5 bases to trimming and J lost 6 bases; unmatched junction nucleotides: 10. The CDR3 sequence is CASSQIQGQSQPQHF. The DNA for the CDR3 is TGTGCCAGCAGTCAGATACAGGGGCAGAGTCAGCCCCAGCATTTT. Full variable domain (rest looked up from reference TRBV28 and TRBJ1-5): DVKVTQSSRYLVKRTGEKVFLECVQDMDHENMFWYRQDPGLGLRLIYFSYDVKMKEKGDIPEGYSVSREKKERFSLILESASTNQTSMYLCASSQIQGQSQPQHFGDGTRLSIL.

The V gene is TRBV24-1, the J gene TRBJ2-1, with a possible D match to TRBD2 (6 bases). The CDR3 length is 14 residues. Trimming left V 10 bases short and J 4 bases short, with 16 bases between. Germline CDR1 KGHDR, CDR2 SFDVKD. The CDR3 is CATSASAMYNEQFF. CDR3 DNA sequence: TGTGCCACGAGCGCTAGCGCCATGTACAATGAGCAGTTCTTC.

J is TRBJ2-7 and V is TRBV18, with D possibly matching TRBD2 (5 bases). CDR3 length: 14 residues. The ends were cut back, 5 bases at V and 1 base at J, with 12 bases in the middle. Germline CDR1 and CDR2: KGHSH and LQKENI. The CDR3 protein is CASSTTTGSYEQYF. In nucleotides, the CDR3 is TGTGCCAGCTCAACGACTACGGGGTCCTACGAGCAGTACTTC.

The chain couples TRBV24-1 to TRBJ2-5; 13 nucleotides agree with TRBD2. V lost 3 bases and J lost 2; bases outside the gene matches: 5. In germline, CDR1 is KGHDR, CDR2 SFDVKD. The CDR3 is 17 amino acids. The CDR3 DNA sequence: TGTGCCACCAGTGATCCCTCACTAGCGGGGGGGCAAGAGACCCAGTACTTC. Translated, it gives CATSDPSLAGGQETQYF.

V usage is TRBV29-1 and J usage is TRBJ2-1; the D gene is possibly TRBD1 (5 bases). The CDR3 sequence is 14 residues long. V was pared by 3 bases and J by 3 bases, with 12 bases between. Germline loops: CDR1 SQVTM, CDR2 ANQGSEA. CDR3 protein: CSVEARVFYNEQFF. DNA of the CDR3: TGCAGCGTTGAGGCCAGGGTCTTCTACAATGAGCAGTTCTTC.

This chain joins TRBV3-1 (or the pseudogene TRBV3-2) and TRBJ1-3, with D unclear. V shed 8 bases and J shed 1 base, with 9 bases lying between them. The CDR3 spans 13 residues. The germline gives CDR1 LGHDT, CDR2 YNNKEL (reference sequence). The CDR3: CASARVSGNTIYF. The CDR3 nucleotides are TGTGCCAGCGCGCGGGTATCTGGAAACACCATATATTTT.

V gene TRBV19 combines with J gene TRBJ1-2; D is possibly TRBD1 (6 bases). The CDR3 consists of 13 residues. Trimming took 6 bases from V and 4 from J, leaving 12 bases between them. Germline CDR1 LNHDA, CDR2 SQIVND (reference sequence). The CDR3 loop reads CASSGQPIYGYTF. CDR3 nucleotides: TGTGCCAGTAGCGGACAGCCGATCTATGGCTACACCTTC.